This T cell receptor (beta chain) is drawn from a study of identical twins. This clonotype was seen a handful of times. What it binds is unknown. Addition of a universal primer site occurred through template switching, and cDNA carried unique molecular identifiers. From the 5' RACE reads, TCRdb called clonotypes with MiXCR, one entry per CDR3 protein. Of a few hundred thousand distinct CDR3 sequences in the sample, about 9% are singletons; the top ten hold 2.5% to 3.5%. Germline CDR1 is SQVTM and CDR2 is ANQGSEA. This CDR3 is built from 15 residues. V was clipped by 7 bases and J by 4 bases, with 21 bases between them. The study's findings and limits: While abundant cord blood beta clonotypes carried fewer insertions, memory repertoires showed no such pattern. Donors were not followed over many years; analysis was cross-sectional. The study found weaker excess twin sharing in beta out-of-frame sequences.

The same specimen was also included in a second study, on yellow fever vaccine responses in identical twins.

The specimen sequenced was CD8+ T cells sorted from blood. The clonotype was recovered from a woman aged 18-29 years in good health. The chain combines TRBV29-1 with TRBJ2-3, with D tentatively TRBD1 or TRBD2 (5 bases each). The CDR3: CSAHTSALGADTQYF. CDR3 in DNA: TGCAGCGCTCATACCTCGGCCCTGGGGGCAGATACGCAGTATTTT.